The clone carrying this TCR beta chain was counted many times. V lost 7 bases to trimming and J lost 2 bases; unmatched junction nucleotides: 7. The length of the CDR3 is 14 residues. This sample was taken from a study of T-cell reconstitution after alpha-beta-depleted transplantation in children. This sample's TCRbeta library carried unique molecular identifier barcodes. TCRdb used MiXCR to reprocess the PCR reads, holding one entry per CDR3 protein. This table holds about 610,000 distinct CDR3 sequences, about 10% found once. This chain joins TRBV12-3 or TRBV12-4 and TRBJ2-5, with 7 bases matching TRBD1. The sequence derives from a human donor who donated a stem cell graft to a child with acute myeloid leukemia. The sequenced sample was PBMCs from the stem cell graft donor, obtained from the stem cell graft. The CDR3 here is CASIDRDKQETQYF. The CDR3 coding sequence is TGTGCCAGCATCGACAGGGATAAGCAAGAGACCCAGTACTTC.